The 11 T cell receptor beta chains reported below all come from one sample, sequenced in a study of T cells of healthy individuals. One entry per CDR3 protein, called by TCRdb with MiXCR from the 5' RACE reads. The data show around 90,000 distinct CDR3 sequences, approximately 5.4% seen once. The receptor set was obtained from a female donor in good health.

This clonotype has a count of ten or more. The chain employs TRBV29-1 and TRBJ2-1; tentative D call: TRBD1 (5 bases). Germline CDR1 SQVTM, CDR2 ANQGSEA. V was trimmed by 4 bases and J by 14 bases, leaving 24 bases between them. The CDR3 contains 14 residues. In DNA, the CDR3 is TGCAGCGTTGGGACATCGAAACAGGTATCAATGGAGTTCTTC. This translates into CSVGTSKQVSMEFF.

This clonotype has ten or more counts. The chain joins TRBV20-1 to TRBJ2-5; D is unresolved. Trimming took 3 bases from V and 4 from J, leaving 21 bases between them. Germline V gene lookup returns CDR1 DFQATT and CDR2 SNEGSKA (reference sequence). There are 16 residues in the CDR3. DNA of the CDR3: TGCAGTGCTAGGGGGTCCTTTGACCACCTTCGAGAGACCCAGTACTTC. Translating it yields CSARGSFDHLRETQYF.

V and J are TRBV30 and TRBJ1-2; maybe TRBD1 (5 bases). In germline, CDR1 is GTSNPN, CDR2 SVGIG (reference sequence). V was shortened by 3 bases and J by 6 bases, with 14 bases between the two germline ends. The CDR3 spans 13 residues. CDR3 DNA sequence: TGTGCCTGGAGAGGCAGGGAGGTAAATGGCTACACCTTC. This gives the protein CAWRGREVNGYTF.

Many counts were recorded for this clonotype. CDR3 region: CASSLGDTGELFF. CDR3 nucleotides: TGTGCCAGCAGTCTGGGGGACACCGGGGAGCTGTTTTTT. V and J are TRBV5-5 and TRBJ2-2; D is perhaps TRBD1 or TRBD2 (5 bases each). Trimming shortened V by 5 bases and J by 3 bases, and 8 bases separated the two germline ends. The CDR3 is 13 residues long. The V gene's germline CDR1 is SGHKS and CDR2 YYEKEE (reference sequence).

There are a few counts of this clonotype. The gene calls are TRBV15 and TRBJ2-5; D is unresolved. The CDR3 is made up of 15 amino acids. Germline V gene data show CDR1 as LNHNV and CDR2 as YYDKDF (reference sequence). V was trimmed by 5 bases and J by 3 bases, leaving 16 bases between them. DNA of the CDR3: TGTGCCACCAGCTCCAGGTGGAGAGATAAAGAGACCCAGTACTTC. Encoded protein: CATSSRWRDKETQYF.

This clonotype was observed at least ten times. The chain couples TRBV12-3 or TRBV12-4 to TRBJ2-1; D uncertain. With 4 bases removed from V and 7 bases from J, the gap between germline ends came to 8 bases. This CDR3 comprises 12 residues. CDR3 protein: CASSSTPNEQFF. In DNA form, the CDR3 reads TGTGCCAGCAGTTCGACTCCGAATGAGCAGTTCTTC.

In this sample, this clonotype turned up a few times. This rearrangement joins TRBV5-1 to TRBJ1-1, with 8 nucleotides matching TRBD1. With 4 bases clipped from V and 5 bases from J, the junction kept 7 bases outside the gene matches. Germline CDR1 and CDR2: SGHRS and YFSETQ. This CDR3 spans 14 amino acids. CDR3 bases: TGCGCCAGCAGCCCAACAGGGGGGGGTACTGAAGCTTTCTTT. Residues: CASSPTGGGTEAFF.

The J gene is TRBJ1-5, the V gene TRBV6-2 or TRBV6-3, with unresolved D. There are 14 residues in the CDR3. CDR1 is MNHEY and CDR2 is SVGEGT in the germline V gene. V lost 9 bases to trimming and J lost 4 bases, with 16 bases between them. Here the CDR3 reads CASSPAKGNQPQHF. CDR3 bases: TGTGCCAGTTCCCCAGCCAAGGGAAATCAGCCCCAGCATTTT.

Many counts were recorded for this clonotype. The V and J genes are TRBV28 and TRBJ2-7, with 7 bases that match TRBD2. Germline values: CDR1 MDHEN, CDR2 SYDVKM. Germline trimming cut 6 bases from V and 3 bases from J; bases unmatched to any gene: 8. The CDR3 extends over 14 amino acids. The CDR3 DNA sequence: TGTGCCAGCAGGCGGGGGATACCGATCTACGAGCAGTACTTC. Residues: CASRRGIPIYEQYF.

This clonotype was observed a few times. V gene TRBV10-3 combines with J gene TRBJ1-1; 9 bases align to TRBD1. Germline V CDR1 and CDR2: ENHRY, SYGVKD. J gave up 1 base and V 6 bases, and 0 bases lay outside the gene matches. This CDR3 is built from 13 residues. DNA of the CDR3: TGTGCCATCAGGGACAGGGGGAACACTGAAGCTTTCTTT. Amino acids: CAIRDRGNTEAFF.

The chain couples TRBV28 to TRBJ2-7; D is perhaps TRBD1 (5 bases). Trimming removed 6 bases from V and 5 bases from J, with 14 bases in between. Germline CDR1 MDHEN, CDR2 SYDVKM. This CDR3 spans 13 amino acids. This CDR3 is CASRAGFENEQYF. Here the CDR3 DNA reads TGTGCCAGCAGGGCAGGGTTCGAAAACGAGCAGTACTTC. The full variable domain, its missing parts supplied by reference TRBV28 and TRBJ2-7, is DVKVTQSSRYLVKRTGEKVFLECVQDMDHENMFWYRQDPGLGLRLIYFSYDVKMKEKGDIPEGYSVSREKKERFSLILESASTNQTSMYLCASRAGFENEQYFGPGTRLTVT.